This is a list of T cell receptor beta chains from one sample in a study of CD8+CD57+ T cells in acquired aplastic anemia. TCRdb re-analysed the reads in MiXCR, keeping a single row per CDR3 protein. This sample yields about 180,000 distinct CDR3 sequences, of which approximately 48% are seen a single time; 1.8% belongs to the top ten. The sequenced sample was sorted CD4+, CD8+, or CD8+CD57+ T cells (not recorded which) from PBMCs. The receptor set was obtained from a human donor with aplastic anemia. Each CDR3 is given with its conserved first and last residue. Each record gives: CDR3 length, V gene, D gene, clone size, J gene, CDR3 protein, CDR3 DNA. D genes are given only for firm matches. Clone size is shown for a subset of rows, as once, few, many or a class of expanded clone.

cdr3_length: 15
v_call: TRBV12-3/TRBV12-4
d_call: .
clone_size: .
j_call: TRBJ2-2
cdr3_aa: CASSLSAWSTGELFF
cdr3_nt: TGTGCCAGCAGTTTAAGTGCCTGGAGCACCGGGGAGCTGTTTTTT

cdr3_length: 13
v_call: TRBV10-3
d_call: TRBD1
clone_size: many
j_call: TRBJ2-1
cdr3_aa: CAIKTGEYNEQFF
cdr3_nt: TGTGCCATCAAAACAGGGGAGTACAATGAGCAGTTCTTC

cdr3_length: 16
v_call: TRBV7-2
d_call: TRBD2
clone_size: many
j_call: TRBJ2-2
cdr3_aa: CASSPVGGRSGGELFF
cdr3_nt: TGTGCCAGCAGCCCCGTGGGGGGGAGGTCTGGCGGGGAGCTGTTTTTT

cdr3_length: 15
v_call: TRBV7-2
d_call: .
clone_size: .
j_call: TRBJ2-5
cdr3_aa: CASSLVAGAGETQYF
cdr3_nt: TGTGCCAGCAGCTTAGTTGCGGGGGCGGGGGAGACCCAGTACTTC

cdr3_length: 14
v_call: TRBV2
d_call: TRBD1
clone_size: many
j_call: TRBJ1-6
cdr3_aa: CASRGTVIDSPLHF
cdr3_nt: TGTGCCAGCAGGGGGACAGTTATTGATTCACCCCTCCACTTT

cdr3_length: 15
v_call: TRBV9
d_call: .
clone_size: few
j_call: TRBJ2-7
cdr3_aa: CASSVDWGGLYEQYF
cdr3_nt: TGTGCCAGCAGCGTAGACTGGGGGGGGCTCTACGAGCAGTACTTC

cdr3_length: 17
v_call: TRBV24-1
d_call: .
clone_size: .
j_call: TRBJ2-1
cdr3_aa: CATSDPFDEDSYNEQFF
cdr3_nt: TGTGCCACCAGTGATCCCTTTGACGAAGACTCCTACAATGAGCAGTTCTTC

cdr3_length: 14
v_call: TRBV20-1
d_call: .
clone_size: .
j_call: TRBJ1-5
cdr3_aa: CSAGAGVSNQPQHF
cdr3_nt: TGCAGTGCGGGCGCCGGGGTGAGCAATCAGCCCCAGCATTTT

cdr3_length: 14
v_call: TRBV6-1
d_call: .
clone_size: .
j_call: TRBJ2-7
cdr3_aa: CASSPLAGTTEQYF
cdr3_nt: TGTGCCAGCAGTCCCCTGGCCGGGACAACCGAGCAGTACTTC

cdr3_length: 17
v_call: TRBV19
d_call: .
clone_size: many
j_call: TRBJ1-6
cdr3_aa: CASSIIVSWDENSPLHF
cdr3_nt: TGTGCCAGTAGTATCATCGTGTCGTGGGACGAAAATTCACCCCTCCACTTT

cdr3_length: 13
v_call: TRBV6-1
d_call: .
clone_size: many
j_call: TRBJ1-1
cdr3_aa: CASSEHKNTEAFF
cdr3_nt: TGTGCCAGCAGCGAACATAAGAACACTGAAGCTTTCTTT

cdr3_length: 14
v_call: TRBV29-1
d_call: .
clone_size: few
j_call: TRBJ1-3
cdr3_aa: CSVGTREAGNTIYF
cdr3_nt: TGCAGCGTCGGGACAAGGGAGGCTGGAAACACCATATATTTT

cdr3_length: 12
v_call: TRBV6-2/TRBV6-3
d_call: .
clone_size: .
j_call: TRBJ1-4
cdr3_aa: CASSSSVEELFF
cdr3_nt: TGTGCCAGCAGTTCCAGCGTTGAAGAACTGTTTTTT

cdr3_length: 14
v_call: TRBV9
d_call: TRBD2
clone_size: .
j_call: TRBJ2-3
cdr3_aa: CASSVDSSTSVQYF
cdr3_nt: TGTGCCAGCAGCGTAGATAGTTCGACTAGCGTGCAGTATTTT

cdr3_length: 15
v_call: TRBV7-2
d_call: .
clone_size: many
j_call: TRBJ1-5
cdr3_aa: CASSLGSDFYQPQHF
cdr3_nt: TGTGCCAGCAGCTTAGGTTCGGACTTTTATCAGCCCCAGCATTTT

cdr3_length: 16
v_call: TRBV2
d_call: .
clone_size: .
j_call: TRBJ2-1
cdr3_aa: CASSDLRVSAINEQFF
cdr3_nt: TGTGCCAGCAGTGACCTCAGGGTATCGGCGATCAATGAGCAGTTCTTC

cdr3_length: 14
v_call: TRBV20-1
d_call: .
clone_size: .
j_call: TRBJ2-1
cdr3_aa: CSASYLVVRNEQFF
cdr3_nt: TGCAGTGCTAGTTATCTAGTAGTGCGCAATGAGCAGTTCTTC

cdr3_length: 13
v_call: TRBV19
d_call: .
clone_size: .
j_call: TRBJ2-3
cdr3_aa: CASGPRRGDTQYF
cdr3_nt: TGTGCCAGTGGTCCGCGTCGGGGAGATACGCAGTATTTT

cdr3_length: 15
v_call: TRBV12-3/TRBV12-4
d_call: TRBD2
clone_size: .
j_call: TRBJ2-7
cdr3_aa: CASSLGGEGSYEQYF
cdr3_nt: TGTGCCAGCAGTTTAGGCGGGGAGGGATCCTACGAGCAGTACTTC

cdr3_length: 12
v_call: TRBV24-1
d_call: .
clone_size: .
j_call: TRBJ2-7
cdr3_aa: CATSAGWDEQYF
cdr3_nt: TGTGCCACCAGTGCGGGTTGGGACGAGCAGTACTTC

cdr3_length: 13
v_call: TRBV15
d_call: .
clone_size: .
j_call: TRBJ2-1
cdr3_aa: CATSRDSDNEQFF
cdr3_nt: TGTGCCACCAGCAGAGATAGTGACAATGAGCAGTTCTTC

cdr3_length: 16
v_call: TRBV3-1
d_call: .
clone_size: few
j_call: TRBJ1-2
cdr3_aa: CASSQVPTGVRDGYTF
cdr3_nt: TGTGCCAGCAGCCAAGTCCCCACGGGGGTCCGGGATGGCTACACCTTC

cdr3_length: 13
v_call: TRBV7-3
d_call: .
clone_size: .
j_call: TRBJ2-1
cdr3_aa: CASSPLEGSEQFF
cdr3_nt: TGTGCCAGCAGCCCCCTCGAGGGGTCGGAGCAGTTCTTC

cdr3_length: 16
v_call: TRBV18
d_call: .
clone_size: many
j_call: TRBJ2-7
cdr3_aa: CASSPPGQGSPYEQYF
cdr3_nt: TGTGCCAGCTCACCACCGGGGCAGGGCTCCCCCTACGAGCAGTACTTC

cdr3_length: 14
v_call: TRBV5-1
d_call: .
clone_size: .
j_call: TRBJ1-5
cdr3_aa: CASSYRDGNQPQHF
cdr3_nt: TGCGCCAGCAGCTACAGGGATGGCAATCAGCCCCAGCATTTT

cdr3_length: 14
v_call: TRBV7-2
d_call: .
clone_size: few
j_call: TRBJ2-5
cdr3_aa: CASSLVAGKETQYF
cdr3_nt: TGTGCCAGCAGCTTAGTCGCGGGGAAAGAGACCCAGTACTTC